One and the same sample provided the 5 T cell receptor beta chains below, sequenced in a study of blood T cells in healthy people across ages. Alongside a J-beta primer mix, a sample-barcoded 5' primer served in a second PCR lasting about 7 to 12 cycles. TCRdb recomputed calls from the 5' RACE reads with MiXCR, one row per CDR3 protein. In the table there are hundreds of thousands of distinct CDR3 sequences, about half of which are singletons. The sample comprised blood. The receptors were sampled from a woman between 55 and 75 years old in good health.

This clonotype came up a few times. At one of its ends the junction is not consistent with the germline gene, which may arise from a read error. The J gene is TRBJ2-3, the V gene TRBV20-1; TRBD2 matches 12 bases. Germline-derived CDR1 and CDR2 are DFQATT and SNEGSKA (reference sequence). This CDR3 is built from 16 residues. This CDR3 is CSARASGRAGPTGQYF. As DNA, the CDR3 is TGCAGTGCCAGAGCTAGCGGGAGGGCCGGGCCGACAGGGCAGTATTTT.

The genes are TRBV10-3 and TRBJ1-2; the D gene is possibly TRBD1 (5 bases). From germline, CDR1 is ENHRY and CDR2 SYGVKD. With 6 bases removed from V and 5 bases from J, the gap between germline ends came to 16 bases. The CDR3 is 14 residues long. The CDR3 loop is CAISDLGDVYGYTF. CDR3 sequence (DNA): TGTGCCATCAGCGACCTTGGGGACGTTTATGGCTACACCTTC.

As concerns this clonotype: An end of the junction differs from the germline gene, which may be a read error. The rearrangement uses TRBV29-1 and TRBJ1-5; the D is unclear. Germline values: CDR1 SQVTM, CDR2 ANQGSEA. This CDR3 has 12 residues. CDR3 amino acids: CGVRQGNQPQHF. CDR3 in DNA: TGCGGCGTTAGGCAGGGCAATCAGCCCCAGCATTTT.

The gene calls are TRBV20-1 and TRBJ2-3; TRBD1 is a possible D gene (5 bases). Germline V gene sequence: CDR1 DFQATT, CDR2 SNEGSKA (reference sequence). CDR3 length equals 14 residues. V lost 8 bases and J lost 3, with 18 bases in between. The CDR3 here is CSFPTVQGTDTQYF. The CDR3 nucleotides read TGCAGTTTTCCGACAGTCCAGGGAACAGATACGCAGTATTTT.

DNA of the CDR3: TGCAGTGCTGCAGAGAGGTTGGACGAGCAGTACTTC. It is translated as CSAAERLDEQYF. The V and J genes are TRBV20-1 and TRBJ2-1; no definite D call. The J call is doubtful: the DNA matches TRBJ2-7 better. The CDR3 is 12 amino acids. Germline CDR1 DFQATT, CDR2 SNEGSKA (reference sequence).